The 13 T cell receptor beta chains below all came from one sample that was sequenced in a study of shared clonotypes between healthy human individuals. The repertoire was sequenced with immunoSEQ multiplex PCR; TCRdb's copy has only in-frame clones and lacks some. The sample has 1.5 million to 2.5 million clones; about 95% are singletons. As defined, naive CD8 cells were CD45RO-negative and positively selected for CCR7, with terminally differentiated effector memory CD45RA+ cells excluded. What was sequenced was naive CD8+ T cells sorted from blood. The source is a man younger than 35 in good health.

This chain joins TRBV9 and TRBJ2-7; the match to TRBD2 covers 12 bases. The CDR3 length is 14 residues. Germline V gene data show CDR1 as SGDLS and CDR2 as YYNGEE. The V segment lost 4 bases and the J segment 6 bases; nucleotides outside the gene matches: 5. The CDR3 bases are TGTGCCAGCAGCCAGGGACTAGCGGGCTTCGAGCAGTACTTC. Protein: CASSQGLAGFEQYF.

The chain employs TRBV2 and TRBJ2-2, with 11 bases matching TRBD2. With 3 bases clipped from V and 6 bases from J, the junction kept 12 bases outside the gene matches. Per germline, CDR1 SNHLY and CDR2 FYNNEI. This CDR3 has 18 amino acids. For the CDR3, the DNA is TGTGCCAGCAGTGAGTGGGGTTGGGGACTAGCGGACTCCGGGGAGCTGTTTTTT. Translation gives CASSEWGWGLADSGELFF.

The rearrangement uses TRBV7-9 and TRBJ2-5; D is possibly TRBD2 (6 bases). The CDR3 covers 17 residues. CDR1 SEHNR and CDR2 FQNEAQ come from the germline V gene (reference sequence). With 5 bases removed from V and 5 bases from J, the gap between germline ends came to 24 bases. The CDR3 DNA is TGTGCCAGCAGCCCCCGGTGGGAGGCGAGTCTGGGGGAGACCCAGTACTTC. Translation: CASSPRWEASLGETQYF.

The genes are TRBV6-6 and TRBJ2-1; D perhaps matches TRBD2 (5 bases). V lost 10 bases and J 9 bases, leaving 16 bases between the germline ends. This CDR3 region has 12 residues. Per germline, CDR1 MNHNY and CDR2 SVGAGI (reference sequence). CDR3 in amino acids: CATRASTGEQFF. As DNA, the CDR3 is TGTGCCACCAGAGCTAGCACCGGTGAGCAGTTCTTC.

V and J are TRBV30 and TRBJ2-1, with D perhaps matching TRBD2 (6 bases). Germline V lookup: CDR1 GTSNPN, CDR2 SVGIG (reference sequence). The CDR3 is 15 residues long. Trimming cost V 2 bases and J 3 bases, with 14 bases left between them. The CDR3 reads CAWSPPGLNYNEQFF. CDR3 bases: TGTGCCTGGAGTCCCCCGGGACTTAACTACAATGAGCAGTTCTTC.

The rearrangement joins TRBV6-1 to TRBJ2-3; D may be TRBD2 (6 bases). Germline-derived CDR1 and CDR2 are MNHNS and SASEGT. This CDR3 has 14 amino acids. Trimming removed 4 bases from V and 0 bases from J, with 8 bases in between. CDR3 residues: CASSGRGSTDTQYF. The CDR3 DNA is TGTGCCAGCAGTGGGCGGGGAAGCACAGATACGCAGTATTTT.

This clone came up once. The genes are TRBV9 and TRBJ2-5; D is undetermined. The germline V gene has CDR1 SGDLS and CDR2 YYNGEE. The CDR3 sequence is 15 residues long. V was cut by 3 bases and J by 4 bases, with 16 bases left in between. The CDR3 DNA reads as TGTGCCAGCAGCGCGCCTTCTGGGCCTTTAGAGACCCAGTACTTC. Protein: CASSAPSGPLETQYF.

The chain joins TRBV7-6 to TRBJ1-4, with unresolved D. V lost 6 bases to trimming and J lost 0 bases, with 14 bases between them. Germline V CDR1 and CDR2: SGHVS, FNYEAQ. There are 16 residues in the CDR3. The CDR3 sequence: CASSQFQSPTNEKLFF. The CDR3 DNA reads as TGTGCCAGCAGTCAGTTCCAGAGCCCAACTAATGAAAAACTGTTTTTT.

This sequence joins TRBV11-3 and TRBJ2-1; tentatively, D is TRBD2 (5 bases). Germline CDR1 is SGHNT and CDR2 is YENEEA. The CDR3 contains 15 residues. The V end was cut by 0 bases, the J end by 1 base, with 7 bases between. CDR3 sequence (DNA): TGTGCCAGCAGCTTAGATAGCGAGTCCTACAATGAGCAGTTCTTC. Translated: CASSLDSESYNEQFF.

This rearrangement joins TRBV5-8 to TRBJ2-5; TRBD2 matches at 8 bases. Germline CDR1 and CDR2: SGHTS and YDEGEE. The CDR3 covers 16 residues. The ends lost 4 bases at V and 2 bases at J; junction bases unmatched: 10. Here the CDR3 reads CASSLDAGGEQETQYF. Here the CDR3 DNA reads TGTGCCAGCAGCCTAGACGCGGGGGGCGAGCAAGAGACCCAGTACTTC.

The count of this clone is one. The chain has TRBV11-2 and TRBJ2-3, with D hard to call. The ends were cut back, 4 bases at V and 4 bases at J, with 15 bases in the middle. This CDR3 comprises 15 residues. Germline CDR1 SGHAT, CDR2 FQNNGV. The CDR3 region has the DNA TGTGCCAGCAGCTCGTTTGGCTCCTGGTCAGATACGCAGTATTTT. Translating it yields CASSSFGSWSDTQYF.

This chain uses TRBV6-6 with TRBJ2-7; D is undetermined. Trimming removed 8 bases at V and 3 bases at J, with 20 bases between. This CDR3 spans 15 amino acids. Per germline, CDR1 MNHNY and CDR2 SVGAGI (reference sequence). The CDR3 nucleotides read TGTGCCAGCGGTTTGGACCGAAGTTTGATCTACGAGCAGTACTTC. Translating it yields CASGLDRSLIYEQYF.

For the CDR3, the DNA is TGTGCCAGCACCCTTGGGACAGGGGGGACCGGGGAGCTGTTTTTT. Protein: CASTLGTGGTGELFF. The chain uses TRBV7-9 and TRBJ2-2, with 11 bases aligning to TRBD1. The germline V gene encodes CDR1 SEHNR and CDR2 FQNEAQ (reference sequence). The CDR3 has 15 residues. The J segment lost 5 bases and the V segment lost 7 bases, leaving 6 bases of the junction unmatched. Complete variable domain (other parts from reference TRBV7-9 and TRBJ2-2): DTGVSQNPRHKITKRGQNVTFRCDPISEHNRLYWYRQTLGQGPEFLTYFQNEAQLEKSRLLSDRFSAERPKGSFSTLEIQRTEQGDSAMYLCASTLGTGGTGELFFGEGSRLTVL.